The 32 T cell receptor beta chains below all came from one sample that was sequenced in a study of T cell changes during pregnancy in multiple sclerosis. Data came from immunoSEQ multiplex PCR; TCRdb stores just in-frame clones and leaves some out. The profile shows about 77,000 clones, approximately 89% of them singletons. The sample in question was peripheral blood, obtained before pregnancy. These receptor sequences come from a female donor with multiple sclerosis, enrolled in a pregnancy study.

This rearrangement joins TRBV7-2 to TRBJ1-2, with D perhaps matching TRBD1 (5 bases). The CDR3 spans 14 residues. Germline V CDR1 and CDR2: SGHTA, FQGNSA. V was clipped by 7 bases and J by 2 bases, with 14 bases between them. Here the CDR3 reads CASTLGGSNYGYTF. In DNA form, the CDR3 reads TGTGCCAGCACCTTGGGGGGGAGCAACTATGGCTACACCTTC.

The rearrangement uses TRBV30 and TRBJ2-1; the match to TRBD1 covers 9 bases. The ends lost 4 bases at V and 3 bases at J; junction bases unmatched: 7. CDR1 and CDR2 (germline): GTSNPN, SVGIG (reference sequence). This CDR3 spans 15 amino acids. The CDR3 here is CAWILTGGGYNEQFF. The CDR3 bases are TGTGCCTGGATCCTCACAGGGGGCGGCTACAATGAGCAGTTCTTC.

This sequence joins TRBV9 and TRBJ2-1, with 11 nucleotides matching TRBD2. CDR3 length equals 19 residues. The trim removed 0 bases at V and 0 bases at J, leaving 8 bases unmatched. Per germline, CDR1 SGDLS and CDR2 YYNGEE. The DNA for the CDR3 is TGTGCCAGCAGCGTAGTTGGGACTAGCGGATTGAGCTCCTACAATGAGCAGTTCTTC. Translation gives CASSVVGTSGLSSYNEQFF.

V is TRBV9 and J is TRBJ2-7, with TRBD1 as a possible D gene (6 bases). The CDR3 has 14 residues. The germline V gene has CDR1 SGDLS and CDR2 YYNGEE. Trimming removed 0 bases from V and 3 bases from J, with 10 bases in between. The CDR3, as DNA: TGTGCCAGCAGCGTAGGGGGGCCGCACTACGAGCAGTACTTC. Its protein is CASSVGGPHYEQYF.

The chain couples TRBV6-5 to TRBJ2-7, with a tentative D call TRBD1 (6 bases). The V gene's germline CDR1 is MNHEY and CDR2 SVGAGI. The germline V and J ends were trimmed by 2 bases and 0 bases, with 14 bases remaining between them. The CDR3 covers 16 residues. The CDR3 bases are TGTGCCAGCAGTTACGACGCGAGGGGGAGCTCCTACGAGCAGTACTTC. This gives the protein CASSYDARGSSYEQYF.

Many counts were recorded for this clone. The V gene is TRBV7-9, the J gene TRBJ1-1, with no clear D. Germline V gene sequence: CDR1 SEHNR, CDR2 FQNEAQ (reference sequence). The CDR3 contains 15 residues. V dropped 4 bases and J dropped 5 bases, with 17 bases sitting between them. The CDR3 region has the DNA TGTGCCAGCAGCTCCGCCGGACTGGGAACAACTGAAGCTTTCTTT. This sequence encodes CASSSAGLGTTEAFF.

This clone occurred once. This rearrangement joins TRBV7-2 to TRBJ1-1, with a weak D call TRBD1 (6 bases). Trimming removed 5 bases at V and 5 bases at J, with 18 bases between. The germline V gene has CDR1 SGHTA and CDR2 FQGNSA. The length of the CDR3 is 15 residues. The CDR3: CASSRDGTGSTEAFF. The CDR3 nucleotides are TGTGCCAGCAGCCGAGATGGTACAGGGAGTACTGAAGCTTTCTTT.

The V and J genes are TRBV27 and TRBJ1-1; D is ambiguous. The CDR3 contains 13 residues. Per germline, CDR1 MNHEY and CDR2 SMNVEV (reference sequence). V was shortened by 0 bases and J by 2 bases, with 4 bases between the two germline ends. CDR3 protein: CASSLSRNTEAFF. For the CDR3, the DNA is TGTGCCAGCAGTTTATCCAGAAACACTGAAGCTTTCTTT.

This clone was observed a single time. V and J are TRBV2 and TRBJ2-1, with 10 bases identical to TRBD2. Germline loops: CDR1 SNHLY, CDR2 FYNNEI. CDR3 length: 16 amino acids. Germline trimming cut 3 bases from V and 8 bases from J; bases unmatched to any gene: 10. The CDR3 sequence: CASSELSGGASYEQFF. In nucleotides, the CDR3 is TGTGCCAGCAGTGAGTTGAGCGGGGGGGCCTCTTATGAGCAGTTCTTC.

This chain uses TRBV28 with TRBJ2-5; 14 bases align to TRBD2. Germline-derived CDR1 and CDR2 are MDHEN and SYDVKM. The CDR3 runs to 18 residues. The V segment lost 3 bases and the J segment 4 bases; nucleotides outside the gene matches: 10. This CDR3 reads CASSFVETSGGARETQYF. Written as DNA, the CDR3 is TGTGCCAGCAGTTTTGTCGAGACTAGCGGGGGGGCCCGAGAGACCCAGTACTTC.

The gene calls are TRBV19 and TRBJ2-3; D is uncertain. V lost 7 bases and J 0 bases, leaving 11 bases between the germline ends. CDR1 LNHDA and CDR2 SQIVND come from the germline V gene (reference sequence). This CDR3 has 14 residues. The CDR3, as DNA: TGTGCCAGTAACGCGGTATCTAGCACAGATACGCAGTATTTT. It encodes CASNAVSSTDTQYF.

V is TRBV5-1 and J is TRBJ1-1; D gene ambiguous. V was cut by 5 bases and J by 1 base, with 9 bases left in between. Germline values: CDR1 SGHRS, CDR2 YFSETQ. There are 13 residues in the CDR3. The CDR3 sequence: CASRLPPNTEAFF. DNA of the CDR3: TGCGCCAGCAGACTGCCCCCGAACACTGAAGCTTTCTTT.

This chain joins TRBV11-2 and TRBJ1-3, with a tentative D call TRBD1 (6 bases). The CDR3 is made up of 16 amino acids. Germline-derived CDR1 and CDR2 are SGHAT and FQNNGV. Trimming removed 5 bases from V and 4 bases from J, with 18 bases in between. CDR3 residues: CASSILMGAPGNTIYF. The CDR3 region has the DNA TGTGCCAGCAGCATACTAATGGGGGCGCCCGGAAACACCATATATTTT.

V gene TRBV5-1 combines with J gene TRBJ2-3, with TRBD1 as a possible D gene (5 bases). The CDR3 runs to 14 residues. The V gene's germline CDR1 is SGHRS and CDR2 YFSETQ. Trimming took off 0 bases at V and 7 bases at J, with 12 bases between the two ends. The CDR3 reads CASSLEGRVYTQYF. In DNA form, the CDR3 reads TGCGCCAGCAGCTTGGAAGGCAGGGTGTATACGCAGTATTTT.

The V and J genes are TRBV7-9 and TRBJ2-7, with TRBD2 matching over 8 bases. Germline trimming cut 4 bases from V and 2 bases from J; bases unmatched to any gene: 7. This CDR3 region has 15 residues. CDR1 SEHNR and CDR2 FQNEAQ come from the germline V gene (reference sequence). Here the CDR3 DNA reads TGTGCCAGCAGCTCGTTAGCGGGGACAACCTACGAGCAGTACTTC. It translates to CASSSLAGTTYEQYF.

The genes are TRBV4-3 and TRBJ2-5, with D unresolved. Germline assignment: CDR1 LGHNA and CDR2 YSLEER. V was trimmed by 0 bases and J by 7 bases, leaving 12 bases between them. This CDR3 contains 14 residues. CDR3 region: CASSQDLGVWTQYF. CDR3 coding DNA: TGCGCCAGCAGCCAAGATCTAGGTGTTTGGACCCAGTACTTC.

Remarks on this clone: The sample has other DNA sequences that encode this CDR3 too. The V and J genes are TRBV2 and TRBJ2-7; 8 nucleotides align to TRBD2. Unmatched junction bases numbered 2, after V lost 6 bases and J lost 4 bases. CDR3 length: 12 residues. Germline values: CDR1 SNHLY, CDR2 FYNNEI. This CDR3 is CASRGTSYEQYF. Here the CDR3 DNA reads TGTGCCAGCAGGGGGACTAGTTACGAGCAGTACTTC.

The CDR3, as DNA: TGTGCCAGCGCTGTCGCAGGGGTCGGCTACACCTTC. It encodes CASAVAGVGYTF. V is TRBV7-2 and J is TRBJ1-2; D perhaps matches TRBD1 (6 bases). The CDR3 has 12 amino acids. CDR1 is SGHTA and CDR2 is FQGNSA in the germline V gene. With 8 bases removed from V and 8 bases from J, the gap between germline ends came to 15 bases.

V usage is TRBV11-2 and J usage is TRBJ2-3, with 8 bases identical to TRBD2. The V segment lost 5 bases and the J segment 4 bases; nucleotides outside the gene matches: 8. CDR1 SGHAT and CDR2 FQNNGV come from the germline V gene. The CDR3 spans 15 residues. CDR3 sequence (DNA): TGTGCCAGCAGCCCCCGCCGGGGGGGGTCAGATACGCAGTATTTT. This gives the protein CASSPRRGGSDTQYF.

The chain carries TRBV28 and TRBJ2-7; D gene ambiguous. This CDR3 spans 14 amino acids. CDR1 and CDR2 from the germline V gene are MDHEN and SYDVKM. Trimming pared 10 bases from V and 0 bases from J, leaving 16 bases between. The CDR3 is CATYTPHSSYEQYF. The CDR3 DNA reads TGTGCCACCTACACACCCCACAGCTCCTACGAGCAGTACTTC.

The J gene is TRBJ2-7, the V gene TRBV7-8; 14 positions agree with TRBD2. The CDR3 covers 15 residues. After removal of 4 bases from V and 1 base from J, the junction contained 0 bases not matched to a gene. CDR1 and CDR2 from the germline V gene are SGHVS and FQNEAQ. Here the CDR3 DNA reads TGTGCCAGCAGCTGGACTAGCGGGGGGTCCTACGAGCAGTACTTC. Amino acid sequence: CASSWTSGGSYEQYF.

This chain links TRBV7-9 with TRBJ2-7; weak D call: TRBD1 (6 bases). Trimming removed 7 bases from V and 0 bases from J, with 13 bases in between. CDR1 and CDR2 from the germline V gene are SEHNR and FQNEAQ (reference sequence). The length of the CDR3 is 14 residues. The CDR3 is CASIPGTNSYEQYF. The CDR3 coding sequence is TGTGCCAGCATTCCCGGGACAAACTCCTACGAGCAGTACTTC. The whole variable domain, filled in from reference TRBV7-9 and TRBJ2-7, reads DTGVSQNPRHKITKRGQNVTFRCDPISEHNRLYWYRQTLGQGPEFLTYFQNEAQLEKSRLLSDRFSAERPKGSFSTLEIQRTEQGDSAMYLCASIPGTNSYEQYFGPGTRLTVT.

The chain links TRBV2 to TRBJ1-6; D ambiguous. The CDR3 is 12 amino acids. The ends were cut back, 3 bases at V and 15 bases at J, with 12 bases in the middle. Germline loops: CDR1 SNHLY, CDR2 FYNNEI. CDR3 in amino acids: CASSEAPALLHF. The CDR3, as DNA: TGTGCCAGCAGTGAGGCTCCTGCCCTCCTCCACTTT.

This clone was observed once. The chain uses TRBV7-3 and TRBJ2-3; D is possibly TRBD2 (6 bases). Germline CDR1 is SGHTA and CDR2 is FQGTGA. V lost 5 bases and J 6 bases, leaving 12 bases between the germline ends. This CDR3 comprises 13 residues. In DNA form, the CDR3 reads TGTGCCAGCAGCGTATGGAGGGGTGATACGCAGTATTTT. It is translated as CASSVWRGDTQYF. The entire variable domain, with the rest obtained from reference TRBV7-3 and TRBJ2-3, is as follows: GAGVSQTPSNKVTEKGKYVELRCDPISGHTALYWYRQSLGQGPEFLIYFQGTGAADDSGLPNDRFFAVRPEGSVSTLKIQRTERGDSAVYLCASSVWRGDTQYFGPGTRLTVL.

V gene TRBV5-3 combines with J gene TRBJ2-7, with 12 positions matching TRBD2. TRBV5-3 is labeled an ORF, and its function is uncertain. V shed 4 bases and J 0 bases; nucleotides not matched to a gene: 8. The CDR3 contains 17 residues. DNA of the CDR3: TGTGCCAGAAGCGCGACCGGACTAGCGGGGAGCTCCTACGAGCAGTACTTC. Amino acid sequence: CARSATGLAGSSYEQYF.

J is TRBJ2-5 and V is TRBV5-4; the match to TRBD2 covers 9 bases. Germline V gene lookup returns CDR1 SGHNT and CDR2 YYREEE (reference sequence). This CDR3 spans 15 amino acids. J lost 7 bases, V lost 4 bases, and 11 bases had no gene match. The CDR3 coding sequence is TGTGCCAGCAGCCTTATAGCGGGGGAGGTAGGGACCCAGTACTTC. It encodes CASSLIAGEVGTQYF.

CDR3 nucleotides: TGTGCCAGCAGCTTCGCGCACAGGGAGAGTCTAGGCTACACCTTC. Its protein product is CASSFAHRESLGYTF. The chain carries TRBV5-5 and TRBJ1-2; tentatively, D is TRBD1 (6 bases). The germline V gene has CDR1 SGHKS and CDR2 YYEKEE (reference sequence). The CDR3 sequence is 15 residues long. V lost 2 bases and J lost 8, with 19 bases in between. Drawing the rest from reference TRBV5-5 and TRBJ1-2, the complete variable domain is DAGVTQSPTHLIKTRGQQVTLRCSPISGHKSVSWYQQVLGQGPQFIFQYYEKEERGRGNFPDRFSARQFPNYSSELNVNALLLGDSALYLCASSFAHRESLGYTFGSGTRLTVV.

The chain joins TRBV5-1 to TRBJ2-3; TRBD2 agrees at 10 bases. Germline V gene lookup returns CDR1 SGHRS and CDR2 YFSETQ. V lost 4 bases to trimming and J lost 2 bases; unmatched junction nucleotides: 10. CDR3 length: 17 amino acids. The CDR3 DNA is TGCGCCAGCAGCACCGACCCTACTAGCGGGGCCACAGATACGCAGTATTTT. It codes for CASSTDPTSGATDTQYF.

This sequence joins TRBV30 and TRBJ1-2, with TRBD1 as a possible D gene (6 bases). The germline V gene has CDR1 GTSNPN and CDR2 SVGIG (reference sequence). The length of the CDR3 is 14 residues. The V end lost 4 bases, the J end lost 7 bases, and 19 bases lay between the germline ends. The CDR3 DNA follows: TGTGCCTGGAACCCGGGACAACAAGTGGGTGGCTACACCTTC. Encoded protein: CAWNPGQQVGGYTF.

This rearrangement joins TRBV11-3 to TRBJ1-1; D is unclear. The CDR3 is 14 amino acids. Trimming pared 3 bases from V and 6 bases from J, leaving 14 bases between. Germline CDR1 reads SGHNT; CDR2 reads YENEEA. The CDR3 coding sequence is TGTGCCAGCAGCTTGGGCAGGCACTCTTCTGAAGCTTTCTTT. Residues: CASSLGRHSSEAFF. Using reference TRBV11-3 and TRBJ1-1 for the parts outside the CDR3, the full variable domain is EAGVVQSPRYKIIEKKQPVAFWCNPISGHNTLYWYLQNLGQGPELLIRYENEEAVDDSQLPKDRFSAERLKGVDSTLKIQPAELGDSAVYLCASSLGRHSSEAFFGQGTRLTVV.

This rearrangement joins TRBV18 to TRBJ2-5; 10 bases are a match to TRBD1. V was pared by 2 bases and J by 4 bases, with 4 bases of the junction left unmatched. Looked up from germline, CDR1 is KGHSH and CDR2 is LQKENI. The CDR3 covers 15 residues. CDR3: CASSPLTGGAETQYF. The CDR3 DNA sequence: TGTGCCAGCTCACCATTGACAGGGGGCGCAGAGACCCAGTACTTC.

This rearrangement joins TRBV19 to TRBJ1-2; the match to TRBD1 covers 9 bases. Germline V gives CDR1 LNHDA, CDR2 SQIVND (reference sequence). The CDR3 totals 17 residues. V shed 6 bases, J shed 4 bases, and the junction held 15 bases outside the gene matches. The CDR3 sequence is CASSPRDRAFFFYGYTF. CDR3 nucleotide sequence: TGTGCCAGTAGCCCCCGGGACAGGGCTTTTTTCTTCTATGGCTACACCTTC.